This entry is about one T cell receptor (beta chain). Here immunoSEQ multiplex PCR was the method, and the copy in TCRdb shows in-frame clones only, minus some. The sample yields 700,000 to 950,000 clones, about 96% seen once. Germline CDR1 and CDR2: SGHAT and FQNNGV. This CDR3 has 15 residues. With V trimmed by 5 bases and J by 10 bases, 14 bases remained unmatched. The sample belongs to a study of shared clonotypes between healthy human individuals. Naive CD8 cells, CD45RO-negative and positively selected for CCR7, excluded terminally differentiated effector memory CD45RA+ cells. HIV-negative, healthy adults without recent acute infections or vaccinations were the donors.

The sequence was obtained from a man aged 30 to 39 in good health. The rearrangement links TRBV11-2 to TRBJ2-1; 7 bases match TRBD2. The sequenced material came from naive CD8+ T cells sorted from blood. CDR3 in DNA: TGTGCCAGCAGCGCCCGGGTGTCGGGAGGATGGGAGCAGTTCTTC. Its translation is CASSARVSGGWEQFF.